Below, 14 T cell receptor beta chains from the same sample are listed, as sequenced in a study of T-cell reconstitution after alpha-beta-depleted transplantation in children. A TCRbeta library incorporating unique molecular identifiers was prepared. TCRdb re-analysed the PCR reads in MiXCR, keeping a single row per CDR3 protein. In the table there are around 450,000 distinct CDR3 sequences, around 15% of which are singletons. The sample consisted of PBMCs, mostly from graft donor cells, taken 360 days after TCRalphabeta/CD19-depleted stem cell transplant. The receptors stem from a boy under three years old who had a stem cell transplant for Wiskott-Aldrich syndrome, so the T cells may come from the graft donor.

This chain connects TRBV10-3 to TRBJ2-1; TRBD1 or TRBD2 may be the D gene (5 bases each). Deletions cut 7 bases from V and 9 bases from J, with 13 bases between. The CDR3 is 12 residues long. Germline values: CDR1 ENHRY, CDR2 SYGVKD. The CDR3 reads CAINNGASEQFF. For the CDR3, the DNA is TGTGCCATCAACAACGGGGCTAGTGAGCAGTTCTTC.

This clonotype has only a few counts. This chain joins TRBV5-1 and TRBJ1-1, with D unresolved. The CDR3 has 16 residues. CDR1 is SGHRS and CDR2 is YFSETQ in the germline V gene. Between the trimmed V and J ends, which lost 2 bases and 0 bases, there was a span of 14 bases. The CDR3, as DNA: TGCGCCAGCAGCTTAGACTGGAGATGGATGAACACTGAAGCTTTCTTT. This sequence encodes CASSLDWRWMNTEAFF.

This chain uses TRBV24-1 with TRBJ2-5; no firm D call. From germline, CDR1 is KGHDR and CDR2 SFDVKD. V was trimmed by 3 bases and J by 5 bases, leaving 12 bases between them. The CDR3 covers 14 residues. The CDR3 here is CATSDPRAEETQYF. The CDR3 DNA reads TGTGCCACCAGTGATCCTAGGGCCGAGGAGACCCAGTACTTC.

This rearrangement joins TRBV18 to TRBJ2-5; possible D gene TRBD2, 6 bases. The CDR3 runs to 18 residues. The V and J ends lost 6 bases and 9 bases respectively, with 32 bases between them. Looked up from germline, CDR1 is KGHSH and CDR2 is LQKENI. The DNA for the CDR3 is TGTGCCAGCTCGCCTCTACACGGCGGGGCTCCAACCAAGAGACCCCAGTACTTC. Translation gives CASSPLHGGAPTKRPQYF.

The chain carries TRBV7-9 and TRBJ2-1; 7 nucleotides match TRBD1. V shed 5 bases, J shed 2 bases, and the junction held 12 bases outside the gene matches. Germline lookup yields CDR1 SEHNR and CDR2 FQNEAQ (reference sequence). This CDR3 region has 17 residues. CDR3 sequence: CASSPGLRQGAYNEQFF. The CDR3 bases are TGTGCCAGCAGCCCCGGGCTCCGGCAGGGGGCCTACAATGAGCAGTTCTTC. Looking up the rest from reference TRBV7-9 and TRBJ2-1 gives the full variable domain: DTGVSQNPRHKITKRGQNVTFRCDPISEHNRLYWYRQTLGQGPEFLTYFQNEAQLEKSRLLSDRFSAERPKGSFSTLEIQRTEQGDSAMYLCASSPGLRQGAYNEQFFGPGTRLTVL.

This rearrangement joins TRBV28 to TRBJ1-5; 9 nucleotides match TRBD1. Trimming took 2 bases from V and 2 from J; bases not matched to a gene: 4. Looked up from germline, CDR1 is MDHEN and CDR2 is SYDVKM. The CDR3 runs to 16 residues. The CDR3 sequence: CASSLQTGGGNQPQHF. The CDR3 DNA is TGTGCCAGCAGTTTACAGACAGGGGGAGGCAATCAGCCCCAGCATTTT.

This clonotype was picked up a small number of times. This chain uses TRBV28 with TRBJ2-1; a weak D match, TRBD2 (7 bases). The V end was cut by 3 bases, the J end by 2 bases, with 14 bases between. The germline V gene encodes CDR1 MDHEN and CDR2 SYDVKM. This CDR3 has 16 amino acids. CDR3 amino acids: CASSFHGGRPYNEQFF. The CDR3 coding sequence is TGTGCCAGCAGTTTCCACGGGGGGCGACCCTACAATGAGCAGTTCTTC.

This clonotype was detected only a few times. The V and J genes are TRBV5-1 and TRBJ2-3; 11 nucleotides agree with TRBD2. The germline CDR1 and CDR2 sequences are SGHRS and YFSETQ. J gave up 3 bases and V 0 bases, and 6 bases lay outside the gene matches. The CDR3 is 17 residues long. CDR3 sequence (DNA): TGCGCCAGCAGCTTGGTAGCGGGAGGGCCTATTACAGATACGCAGTATTTT. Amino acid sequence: CASSLVAGGPITDTQYF.

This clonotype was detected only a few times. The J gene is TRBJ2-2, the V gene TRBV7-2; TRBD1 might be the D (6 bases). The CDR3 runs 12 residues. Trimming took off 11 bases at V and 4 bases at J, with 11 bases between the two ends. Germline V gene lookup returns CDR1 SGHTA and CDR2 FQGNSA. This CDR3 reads CAAGQLTGELFF. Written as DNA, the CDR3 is TGTGCCGCCGGACAGCTCACCGGGGAGCTGTTTTTT.

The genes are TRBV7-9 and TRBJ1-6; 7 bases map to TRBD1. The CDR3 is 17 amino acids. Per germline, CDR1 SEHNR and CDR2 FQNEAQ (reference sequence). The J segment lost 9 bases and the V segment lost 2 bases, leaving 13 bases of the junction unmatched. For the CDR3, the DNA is TGTGCCAGCAGCTTAAAAGCCGGGACAGTCAGGGGTTCACCCCTCCACTTT. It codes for CASSLKAGTVRGSPLHF.

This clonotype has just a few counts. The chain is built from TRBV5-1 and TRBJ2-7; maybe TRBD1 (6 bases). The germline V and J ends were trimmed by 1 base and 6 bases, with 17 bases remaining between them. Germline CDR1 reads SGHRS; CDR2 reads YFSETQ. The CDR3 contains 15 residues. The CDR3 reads CASSLRDKAQFEQYF. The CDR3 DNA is TGCGCCAGCAGCTTGCGGGACAAGGCCCAGTTCGAGCAGTACTTC.

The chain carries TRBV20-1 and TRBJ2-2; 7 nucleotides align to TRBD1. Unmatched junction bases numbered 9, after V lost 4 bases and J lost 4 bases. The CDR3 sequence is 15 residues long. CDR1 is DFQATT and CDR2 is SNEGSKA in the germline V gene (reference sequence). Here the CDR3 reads CSAIPRDSGTGELFF. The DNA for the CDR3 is TGCAGTGCTATTCCCCGGGACAGTGGCACCGGGGAGCTGTTTTTT.

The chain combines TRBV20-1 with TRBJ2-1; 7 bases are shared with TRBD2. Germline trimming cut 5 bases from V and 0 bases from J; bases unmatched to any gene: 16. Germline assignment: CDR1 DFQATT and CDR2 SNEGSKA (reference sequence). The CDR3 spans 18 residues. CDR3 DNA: TGCAGTGCTTCAACTAGAGGGAGGGCCAGGAGCTCCTACAATGAGCAGTTCTTC. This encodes CSASTRGRARSSYNEQFF.

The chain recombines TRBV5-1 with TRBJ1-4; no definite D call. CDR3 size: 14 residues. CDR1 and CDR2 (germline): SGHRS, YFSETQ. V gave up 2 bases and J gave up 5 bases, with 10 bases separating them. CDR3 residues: CASSLRGANEKLFF. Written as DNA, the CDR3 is TGCGCCAGCAGCTTAAGAGGCGCGAATGAAAAACTGTTTTTT.